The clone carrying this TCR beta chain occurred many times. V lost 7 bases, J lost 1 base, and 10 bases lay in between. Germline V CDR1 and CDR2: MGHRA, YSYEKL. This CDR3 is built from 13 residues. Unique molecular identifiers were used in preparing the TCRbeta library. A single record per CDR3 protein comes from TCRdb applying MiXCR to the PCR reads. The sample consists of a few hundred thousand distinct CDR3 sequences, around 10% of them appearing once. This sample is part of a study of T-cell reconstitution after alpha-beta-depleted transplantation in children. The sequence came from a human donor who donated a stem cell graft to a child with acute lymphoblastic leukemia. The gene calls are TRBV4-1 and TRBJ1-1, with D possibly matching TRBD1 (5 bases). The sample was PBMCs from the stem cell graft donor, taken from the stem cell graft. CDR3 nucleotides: TGCGCCAGCAACACAGGCCCGAACACTGAAGCTTTCTTT. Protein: CASNTGPNTEAFF.